This T cell receptor beta chain was sequenced in a study of T cell responses to AZD1222 COVID-19 vaccine. The method was immunoSEQ multiplex PCR; TCRdb's version includes in-frame clones alone and lacks a portion of them. The table has 140,000 to 150,000 clones, about nine tenths seen once. Between the trimmed V and J ends, which lost 6 bases and 0 bases, there was a span of 8 bases. The CDR3 contains 13 residues. This clone was seen a single time. Sample: peripheral blood, taken on day 0 of AZD1222 vaccination. The clonotype was recovered from an adult in good health. The rearrangement uses TRBV12-3 or TRBV12-4 and TRBJ1-1; no clear D. CDR3 region: CASSWALNTEAFF. CDR3 in DNA: TGTGCCAGCAGCTGGGCACTGAACACTGAAGCTTTCTTT.